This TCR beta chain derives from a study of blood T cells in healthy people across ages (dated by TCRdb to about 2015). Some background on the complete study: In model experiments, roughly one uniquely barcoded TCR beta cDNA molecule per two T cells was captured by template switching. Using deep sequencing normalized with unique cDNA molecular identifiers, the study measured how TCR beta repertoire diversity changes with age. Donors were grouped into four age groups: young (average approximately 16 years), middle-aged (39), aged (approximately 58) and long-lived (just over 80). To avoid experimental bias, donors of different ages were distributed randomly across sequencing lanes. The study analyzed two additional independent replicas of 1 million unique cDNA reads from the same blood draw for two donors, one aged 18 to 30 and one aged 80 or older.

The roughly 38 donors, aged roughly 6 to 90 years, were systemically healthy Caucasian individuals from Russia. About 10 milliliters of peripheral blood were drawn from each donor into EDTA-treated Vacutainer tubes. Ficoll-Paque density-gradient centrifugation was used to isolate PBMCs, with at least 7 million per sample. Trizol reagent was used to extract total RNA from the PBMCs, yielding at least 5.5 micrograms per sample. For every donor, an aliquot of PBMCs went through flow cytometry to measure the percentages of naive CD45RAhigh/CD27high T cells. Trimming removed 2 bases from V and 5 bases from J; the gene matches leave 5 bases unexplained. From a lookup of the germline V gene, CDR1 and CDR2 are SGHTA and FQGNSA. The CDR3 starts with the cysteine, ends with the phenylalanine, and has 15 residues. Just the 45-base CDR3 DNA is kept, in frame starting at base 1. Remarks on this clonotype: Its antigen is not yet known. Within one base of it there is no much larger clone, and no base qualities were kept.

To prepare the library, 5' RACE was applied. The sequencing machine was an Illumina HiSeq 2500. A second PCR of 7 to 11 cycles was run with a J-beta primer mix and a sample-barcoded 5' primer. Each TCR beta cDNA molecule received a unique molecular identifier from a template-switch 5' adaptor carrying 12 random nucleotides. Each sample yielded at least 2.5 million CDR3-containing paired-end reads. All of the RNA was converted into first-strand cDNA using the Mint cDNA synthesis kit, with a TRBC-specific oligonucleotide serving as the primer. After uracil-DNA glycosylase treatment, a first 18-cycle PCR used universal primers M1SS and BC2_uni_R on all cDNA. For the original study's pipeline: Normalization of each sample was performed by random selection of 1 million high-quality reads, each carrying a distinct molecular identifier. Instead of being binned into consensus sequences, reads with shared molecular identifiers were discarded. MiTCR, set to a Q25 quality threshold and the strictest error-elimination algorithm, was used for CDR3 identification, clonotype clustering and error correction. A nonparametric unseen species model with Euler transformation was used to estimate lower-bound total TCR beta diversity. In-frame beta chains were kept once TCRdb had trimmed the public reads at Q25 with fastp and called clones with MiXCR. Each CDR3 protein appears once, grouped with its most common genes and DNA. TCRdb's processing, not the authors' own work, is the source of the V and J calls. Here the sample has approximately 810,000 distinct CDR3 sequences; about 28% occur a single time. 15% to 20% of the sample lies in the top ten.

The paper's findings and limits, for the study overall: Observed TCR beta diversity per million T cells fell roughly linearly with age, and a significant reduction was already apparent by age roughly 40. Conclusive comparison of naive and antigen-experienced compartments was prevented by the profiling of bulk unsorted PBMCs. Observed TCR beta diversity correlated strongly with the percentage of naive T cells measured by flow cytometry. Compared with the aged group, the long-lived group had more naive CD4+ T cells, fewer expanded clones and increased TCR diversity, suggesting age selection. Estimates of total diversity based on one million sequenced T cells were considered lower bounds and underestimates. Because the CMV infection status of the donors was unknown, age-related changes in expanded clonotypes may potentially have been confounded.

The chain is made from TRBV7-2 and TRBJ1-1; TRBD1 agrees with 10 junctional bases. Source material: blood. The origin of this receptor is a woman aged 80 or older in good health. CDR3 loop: CASSLPRTGGTEAFF. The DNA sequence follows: TGTGCCAGCAGCTTACCGCGGACAGGGGGGACTGAAGCTTTCTTT.